Below, 23 T cell receptor beta chains from the same sample are listed, as sequenced in a study of shared clonotypes between healthy human individuals. This table comes from immunoSEQ multiplex PCR, and its TCRdb copy is limited to in-frame clones, with some not included. The sample has around 2,000,000 clones; about 95% are singletons. CD45RO-negative, CCR7-selected cells formed the naive CD8 fraction, which excluded terminally differentiated effector memory CD45RA+ cells. Source material: naive CD8+ T cells sorted from blood. These receptors were collected from a man between 18 and 35 years old in good health.

The chain joins TRBV2 to TRBJ2-2; no clear D. Trimming removed 5 bases at V and 5 bases at J, with 12 bases between. This CDR3 contains 14 residues. In germline, CDR1 is SNHLY, CDR2 FYNNEI. This chain's CDR3 is CASSWVQFTGELFF. The DNA of the CDR3 is TGTGCCAGCAGTTGGGTGCAGTTTACCGGGGAGCTGTTTTTT.

The chain is built from TRBV19 and TRBJ1-6; unclear D gene. V was shortened by 5 bases and J by 3 bases, with 32 bases between the two germline ends. Per germline, CDR1 LNHDA and CDR2 SQIVND (reference sequence). The CDR3 runs to 22 residues. CDR3 in amino acids: CASSALEVAARYPRIYNSPLHF. CDR3 sequence (DNA): TGTGCCAGTAGTGCTCTAGAGGTGGCCGCCCGATACCCCCGCATCTATAATTCACCCCTCCACTTT.

The chain links TRBV27 to TRBJ2-3, with 8 bases that match TRBD1. CDR3 length equals 15 residues. V gave up 6 bases and J gave up 4 bases; unmatched junction bases: 9. CDR1 and CDR2 (germline): MNHEY, SMNVEV (reference sequence). The CDR3 spells CASRYSTGVPDTQYF. The CDR3 DNA follows: TGTGCCAGCAGATATTCGACAGGGGTCCCAGATACGCAGTATTTT.

This chain uses TRBV7-9 with TRBJ2-1; 13 positions agree with TRBD2. V dropped 4 bases and J dropped 5; count of bases not matched to a gene: 5. Germline V lookup: CDR1 SEHNR, CDR2 FQNEAQ (reference sequence). The CDR3 has 16 amino acids. Written as DNA, the CDR3 is TGTGCCAGCAGCTCAACCGGGACTAGCGGGAACAATGAGCAGTTCTTC. This gives the protein CASSSTGTSGNNEQFF.

The gene calls are TRBV13 and TRBJ2-3; no reliable D call. Germline assignment: CDR1 PRHDT and CDR2 FYEKMQ (reference sequence). The CDR3 sequence is 15 residues long. V was cut by 1 base and J by 2 bases, with 10 bases left in between. The CDR3 DNA is TGTGCCAGCAGCTTAGAGGGTGGGGACACAGATACGCAGTATTTT. This codes for CASSLEGGDTDTQYF.

This clone turned up a few times. The chain couples TRBV9 to TRBJ2-7; D unclear. With 0 bases removed from V and 3 bases from J, the gap between germline ends came to 10 bases. Germline-derived CDR1 and CDR2 are SGDLS and YYNGEE. The CDR3 consists of 14 residues. In DNA, the CDR3 is TGTGCCAGCAGCGTAGATCCCGGATTCTACGAGCAGTACTTC. Translated, it gives CASSVDPGFYEQYF.

The J gene is TRBJ2-1, the V gene TRBV7-9; D gene uncertain. The V end was cut by 4 bases, the J end by 5 bases, with 9 bases between. CDR3 length: 13 amino acids. In germline, CDR1 is SEHNR, CDR2 FQNEAQ (reference sequence). The CDR3 protein is CASSYLSNNEQFF. The CDR3 bases are TGTGCCAGCAGCTACCTGTCTAACAATGAGCAGTTCTTC.

The gene calls are TRBV30 and TRBJ1-4; TRBD1 agrees at 12 bases. V shed 4 bases and J 2 bases; nucleotides not matched to a gene: 5. Germline V gene data show CDR1 as GTSNPN and CDR2 as SVGIG (reference sequence). The CDR3 has 16 amino acids. This CDR3 reads CAWTGTGGLTNEKLFF. The CDR3 DNA is TGTGCCTGGACCGGGACAGGGGGCCTTACTAATGAAAAACTGTTTTTT.

V gene TRBV7-9 combines with J gene TRBJ2-7; possible D gene TRBD2, 6 bases. Trimming removed 2 bases from V and 0 bases from J, with 11 bases in between. Looked up from germline, CDR1 is SEHNR and CDR2 is FQNEAQ (reference sequence). The CDR3 contains 15 residues. The CDR3 DNA sequence: TGTGCCAGCAGCTTATCCCGGGAGCCCTCCTACGAGCAGTACTTC. This codes for CASSLSREPSYEQYF.

The chain carries TRBV6-1 and TRBJ1-2; D remains unclear. Germline assignment: CDR1 MNHNS and CDR2 SASEGT. CDR3 length equals 14 residues. Between the trimmed V and J ends, which lost 4 bases and 4 bases, there was a span of 13 bases. The chain's CDR3 is CASSGQAQFYGYTF. The CDR3 nucleotides are TGTGCCAGCAGTGGGCAGGCCCAATTCTATGGCTACACCTTC.

The rearrangement links TRBV7-2 to TRBJ2-1; weak D call: TRBD2 (5 bases). Trimming removed 2 bases at V and 0 bases at J, with 8 bases between. Germline CDR1 is SGHTA and CDR2 is FQGNSA. The CDR3 extends over 15 amino acids. CDR3 protein: CASSLRADSYNEQFF. The CDR3 DNA reads TGTGCCAGCAGCTTAAGAGCGGACTCCTACAATGAGCAGTTCTTC.

V usage is TRBV7-3 and J usage is TRBJ2-7; 7 bases agree with TRBD2. V trimming: 2 bases; J trimming: 6 bases; junction bases outside the gene matches: 7. This CDR3 is built from 14 residues. Per the germline V gene, CDR1 is SGHTA and CDR2 is FQGTGA. The CDR3 sequence: CASSLPERGPEQYF. CDR3 bases: TGTGCCAGCAGCTTACCGGAGCGGGGCCCCGAGCAGTACTTC.

In its sample, this clone was seen once. The J gene is TRBJ2-5, the V gene TRBV10-3; tentative D call: TRBD2 (5 bases). The CDR3 loop spans 16 amino acids. V lost 3 bases, J lost 1 base, and 15 bases lay in between. In germline, CDR1 is ENHRY, CDR2 SYGVKD. CDR3 nucleotide sequence: TGTGCCATCAGTGATGAGGACTTAACTACCCAAGAGACCCAGTACTTC. Protein: CAISDEDLTTQETQYF.

The chain couples TRBV25-1 to TRBJ1-2, with D uncertain. CDR1 and CDR2 from the germline V gene are MGHDK and SYGVNS. The CDR3 length is 10 residues. V lost 5 bases to trimming and J lost 3 bases, with 1 base between them. The CDR3 here is CASSHYGYTF. The CDR3 DNA reads as TGTGCCAGCAGTCACTATGGCTACACCTTC.

The genes are TRBV4-3 and TRBJ2-7, with 10 nucleotides matching TRBD2. V was clipped by 0 bases and J by 9 bases; unmatched bases: 14. The length of the CDR3 is 17 residues. Germline V lookup: CDR1 LGHNA, CDR2 YSLEER. The DNA of the CDR3 is TGCGCCAGCAGCCAAGATTCGTTTCTAGCGGGAGAGGCCGGGCAGTACTTC. Translating gives CASSQDSFLAGEAGQYF.

V and J are TRBV19 and TRBJ2-1; D is perhaps TRBD2 (6 bases). Trimming took off 1 base at V and 6 bases at J, with 13 bases between the two ends. CDR1 is LNHDA, CDR2 SQIVND, per germline (reference sequence). The CDR3 spans 15 residues. The CDR3 DNA is TGTGCCAGTAGTATAGTGGGCGGGGCGCCCAATGAGCAGTTCTTC. Translated: CASSIVGGAPNEQFF. The full variable domain, completed using reference TRBV19 and TRBJ2-1, is DGGITQSPKYLFRKEGQNVTLSCEQNLNHDAMYWYRQDPGQGLRLIYYSQIVNDFQKGDIAEGYSVSREKKESFPLTVTSAQKNPTAFYLCASSIVGGAPNEQFFGPGTRLTVL.

This rearrangement joins TRBV18 to TRBJ2-1; D assignment may be TRBD1 or TRBD2 (6 bases each). Per germline, CDR1 KGHSH and CDR2 LQKENI. Trimming left V 5 bases short and J 0 bases short, with 20 bases between. The CDR3 consists of 18 residues. CDR3 region: CASSSRLGGRSSYNEQFF. The CDR3 DNA is TGTGCCAGCTCATCTCGCTTGGGGGGCCGGAGCTCCTACAATGAGCAGTTCTTC.

This chain uses TRBV7-9 with TRBJ2-1; D is unresolved. V shed 2 bases and J shed 5 bases, with 22 bases lying between them. This CDR3 is 18 amino acids long. CDR1 is SEHNR, CDR2 FQNEAQ, per germline (reference sequence). In DNA, the CDR3 is TGTGCCAGCAGCTTAATTGGCCTTGGCTACCTTACGCACAATGAGCAGTTCTTC. Its protein is CASSLIGLGYLTHNEQFF.

V and J are TRBV10-3 and TRBJ2-3, with D perhaps TRBD1 (7 bases). The CDR3 spans 15 residues. Germline V gene sequence: CDR1 ENHRY, CDR2 SYGVKD. V shed 3 bases and J shed 5 bases, with 15 bases lying between them. Here the CDR3 reads CAISDRGESVDTQYF. CDR3 sequence (DNA): TGTGCCATCAGTGACAGGGGGGAGTCGGTAGATACGCAGTATTTT.

DNA of the CDR3: TGTGCCAGCAGCGTATGGACAGGGGAAGCAGATACGCAGTATTTT. It encodes CASSVWTGEADTQYF. The rearrangement links TRBV9 to TRBJ2-3; 9 bases fit TRBD1. With 1 base clipped from V and 4 bases from J, the junction kept 4 bases outside the gene matches. There are 15 residues in the CDR3. Germline-derived CDR1 and CDR2 are SGDLS and YYNGEE.

About this clone: Other DNA sequences of this sample code for an identical CDR3. The chain links TRBV4-1 to TRBJ2-7; D unclear. This CDR3 comprises 13 residues. V gave up 1 base and J gave up 4 bases, with 8 bases separating them. In germline, CDR1 is MGHRA, CDR2 YSYEKL. The CDR3, as DNA: TGCGCCAGCAGCCAAGTCCTCGGTTACGAGCAGTACTTC. Translation gives CASSQVLGYEQYF.

This clone has only one observation. The V and J genes are TRBV6-5 and TRBJ1-2; 9 nucleotides match TRBD1. V lost 1 base to trimming and J lost 4 bases; unmatched junction nucleotides: 4. Germline V gene lookup returns CDR1 MNHEY and CDR2 SVGAGI. The CDR3 extends over 15 amino acids. CDR3 protein: CASSYWDREGYGYTF. The CDR3 coding sequence is TGTGCCAGCAGTTACTGGGACAGGGAGGGCTATGGCTACACCTTC.

The rearrangement joins TRBV30 to TRBJ1-2, with D perhaps matching TRBD1 (5 bases). There are 12 residues in the CDR3. In germline, CDR1 is GTSNPN, CDR2 SVGIG (reference sequence). V shed 4 bases and J shed 3 bases, with 9 bases lying between them. The CDR3 region has the DNA TGTGCCTGGAATTTAGGGGACTATGGCTACACCTTC. As protein: CAWNLGDYGYTF.